These 13 T cell receptor beta chains came from one sample sequenced in a study of OX40 agonist ivuxolimab in advanced cancers. The protocol was immunoSEQ multiplex PCR, while the TCRdb copy is restricted to in-frame clones and leaves out a portion. The sample lists some 74,000 clones, around 90% seen once, with around 6.9% in the top ten. Sequenced here: CD4+ or CD8+ T cells sorted from blood, sampled in a trial of the OX40 agonist ivuxolimab. These receptors all stem from an adult with an advanced solid tumor such as melanoma, head and neck, liver or kidney cancer.

J is TRBJ2-7 and V is TRBV5-1; D tentatively fits TRBD1 or TRBD2 (5 bases each). The germline CDR1 and CDR2 sequences are SGHRS and YFSETQ. Deletions cut 4 bases from V and 5 bases from J, with 19 bases between. The CDR3 totals 15 residues. CDR3 nucleotides: TGCGCCAGCAGCCCCGCAGCCGGGACCCTCAACGAGCAGTACTTC. It yields the protein CASSPAAGTLNEQYF. Together with reference TRBV5-1 and TRBJ2-7, the CDR3 gives the full variable domain: KAGVTQTPRYLIKTRGQQVTLSCSPISGHRSVSWYQQTPGQGLQFLFEYFSETQRNKGNFPGRFSGRQFSNSRSEMNVSTLELGDSALYLCASSPAAGTLNEQYFGPGTRLTVT.

The rearrangement links TRBV6-5 to TRBJ2-3, with 8 bases matching TRBD2. The germline gives CDR1 MNHEY, CDR2 SVGAGI. CDR3 length equals 15 residues. V lost 6 bases, J lost 7 bases, and 12 bases stayed unmatched. The CDR3 DNA reads TGTGCCAGCAGGCCCCCGGGACTAGGCATGAATACGCAGTATTTT. This sequence encodes CASRPPGLGMNTQYF.

This clone appeared a few times. At one boundary the junction diverges from the germline segment, which might be a read error. The chain links TRBV10-3 to TRBJ2-7; D is unresolved. The V gene's germline CDR1 is ENHRY and CDR2 SYGVKD. The length of the CDR3 is 13 residues. The CDR3: CASSDALSYEQYF. In DNA, the CDR3 is TGTGCCAGCAGTGATGCCCTCTCCTACGAGCAGTACTTC.

V usage is TRBV1 and J usage is TRBJ2-7; TRBD2, the D gene given by the table, was not confirmed from the DNA. TRBV1 constitutes a pseudogene. The CDR3 runs 15 residues. This CDR3 is CTSSQGPGISYEQYF. CDR3 in DNA: TGCACCAGCAGCCAAGGGCCGGGTATATCCTACGAGCAGTACTTC.

V and J are TRBV28 and TRBJ1-2; no clear D gene. Germline CDR1 and CDR2: MDHEN and SYDVKM. V lost 3 bases, J lost 7 bases, and 12 bases lay in between. The CDR3 has 13 residues. The CDR3 is CASSLAGSGGYTF. CDR3 sequence (DNA): TGTGCCAGCAGTTTGGCGGGATCGGGTGGCTACACCTTC.

The CDR3 nucleotides read TGTGCCTGGAGTGTATCGCGGCTGAGCTCCTACGAGCAGTACTTC. Its protein product is CAWSVSRLSSYEQYF. The chain is built from TRBV30 and TRBJ2-7; D remains unclear. This CDR3 contains 15 residues. Germline assignment: CDR1 GTSNPN and CDR2 SVGIG (reference sequence). Trimming stripped 0 bases from V and 0 bases from J, with 12 bases between.

CDR3 residues: CASSYSASGRETQYF. The CDR3 bases are TGTGCCAGCAGTTACTCCGCTAGCGGGAGAGAGACCCAGTACTTC. The V gene is TRBV6-6, the J gene TRBJ2-5; 10 bases match TRBD2. The CDR3 loop spans 15 amino acids. V was clipped by 0 bases and J by 4 bases; unmatched bases: 2. The germline V gene encodes CDR1 MNHNY and CDR2 SVGAGI (reference sequence).

The CDR3 bases are TGTGCCAGCAGTCGGGTAGGACAGGGCTCCTACGAGCAGTACTTC. Its translation is CASSRVGQGSYEQYF. V is TRBV27 and J is TRBJ2-7, with 8 bases lining up with TRBD1. Trimming at V came to 5 bases and at J to 0 bases, leaving 6 bases not matched to a gene. The CDR3 is 15 residues long. The germline gives CDR1 MNHEY, CDR2 SMNVEV (reference sequence).

The chain is built from TRBV23-1 and TRBJ2-7, with 7 bases that match TRBD1. TRBV23-1 is reported as an ORF; its role is uncertain. The V gene end was trimmed by 6 bases and the J gene end by 5 bases; junction bases not matched to a gene: 7. The CDR3 extends over 13 amino acids. The CDR3 DNA follows: TGCGCCAGCAGGTCGGACAGGAAGCACGAGCAGTACTTC. It is translated as CASRSDRKHEQYF.

V and J are TRBV11-1 and TRBJ1-1; maybe TRBD1 (6 bases). Germline CDR1 is SGHAT and CDR2 is FQDESV (reference sequence). The CDR3 totals 15 residues. Trimming took off 5 bases at V and 2 bases at J, with 15 bases between the two ends. The CDR3 reads CASSAGQRRNTEAFF. The CDR3 nucleotides are TGTGCCAGCAGCGCCGGACAGAGGAGAAACACTGAAGCTTTCTTT.

This clone appeared a single time. This CDR3 reads CASSKGQGRGEKLFF. The CDR3 nucleotides read TGCGCCAGCAGTAAAGGACAGGGAAGAGGTGAAAAACTGTTTTTT. The chain recombines TRBV10-1 with TRBJ1-4; 8 positions match TRBD1. The length of the CDR3 is 15 residues. Looked up from germline, CDR1 is WNHNN and CDR2 is SYGVQD (reference sequence). Germline trimming cut 5 bases from V and 7 bases from J; bases unmatched to any gene: 9.

The gene calls are TRBV18 and TRBJ2-7; possibly TRBD1 or TRBD2 for D (5 bases each). Germline CDR1 and CDR2: KGHSH and LQKENI. The CDR3 totals 16 residues. V was trimmed by 1 base and J by 0 bases, leaving 13 bases between them. CDR3 protein: CASSPLPGTSSYEQYF. The CDR3 nucleotides read TGTGCCAGCTCACCACTTCCAGGGACCAGCTCCTACGAGCAGTACTTC. The full variable domain, rest sourced from reference TRBV18 and TRBJ2-7, is NAGVMQNPRHLVRRRGQEARLRCSPMKGHSHVYWYRQLPEEGLKFMVYLQKENIIDESGMPKERFSAEFPKEGPSILRIQQVVRGDSAAYFCASSPLPGTSSYEQYFGPGTRLTVT.

The genes are TRBV5-1 and TRBJ2-3; D may be TRBD2 (6 bases). The CDR3 consists of 15 residues. Germline lookup yields CDR1 SGHRS and CDR2 YFSETQ. V was trimmed by 5 bases and J by 0 bases, leaving 13 bases between them. Here the CDR3 DNA reads TGCGCCAGCAGATTGAGCGGGCCCAGCACAGATACGCAGTATTTT. It yields the protein CASRLSGPSTDTQYF.